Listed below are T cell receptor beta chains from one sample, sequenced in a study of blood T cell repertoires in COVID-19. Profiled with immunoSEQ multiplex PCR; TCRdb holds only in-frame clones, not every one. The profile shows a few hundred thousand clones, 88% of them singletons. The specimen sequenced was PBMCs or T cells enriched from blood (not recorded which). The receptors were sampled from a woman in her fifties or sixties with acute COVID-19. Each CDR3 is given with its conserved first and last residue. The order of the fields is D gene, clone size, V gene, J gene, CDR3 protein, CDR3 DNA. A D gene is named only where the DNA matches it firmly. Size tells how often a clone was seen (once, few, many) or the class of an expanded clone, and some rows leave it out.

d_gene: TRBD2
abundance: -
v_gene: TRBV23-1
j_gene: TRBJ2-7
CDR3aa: CASMMGRGVPRSYEQYF
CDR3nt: TGCGCCAGCATGATGGGTCGGGGGGTTCCGCGTTCCTACGAGCAGTACTTC

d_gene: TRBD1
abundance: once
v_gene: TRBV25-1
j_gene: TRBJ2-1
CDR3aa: CASSERRGRNNEQFF
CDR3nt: TGTGCCAGCAGTGAACGCAGGGGGCGAAACAATGAGCAGTTCTTC

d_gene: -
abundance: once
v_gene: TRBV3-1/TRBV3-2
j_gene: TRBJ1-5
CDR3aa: CASSFGHSNQPQHF
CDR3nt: TGTGCCAGCAGCTTCGGACATAGCAATCAGCCCCAGCATTTT

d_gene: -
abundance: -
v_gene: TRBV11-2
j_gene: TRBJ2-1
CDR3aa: CASSLGAPSSYNEQFF
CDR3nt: TGTGCCAGCAGCTTAGGGGCGCCGAGCTCCTACAATGAGCAGTTCTTC

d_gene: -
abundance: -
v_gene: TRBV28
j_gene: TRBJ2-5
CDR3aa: CASSLGLGLEGGEETQYF
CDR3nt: TGTGCCAGCAGTTTAGGCCTGGGTCTGGAGGGAGGAGAGGAGACCCAGTACTTC

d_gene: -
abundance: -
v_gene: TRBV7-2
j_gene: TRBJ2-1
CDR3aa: CASSFKGLGPYNEQFF
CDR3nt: TGTGCCAGCAGCTTTAAGGGTTTGGGGCCCTACAATGAGCAGTTCTTC

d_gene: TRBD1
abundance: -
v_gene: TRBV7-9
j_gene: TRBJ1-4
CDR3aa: CASSLTRTGPREKLFF
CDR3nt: TGTGCCAGCAGCTTAACAAGGACAGGGCCTAGGGAAAAACTGTTTTTT

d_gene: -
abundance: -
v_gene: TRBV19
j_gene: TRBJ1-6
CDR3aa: CASSEGEIYNSPLHF
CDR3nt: TGTGCCAGTAGCGAGGGGGAAATCTATAATTCACCCCTCCACTTT

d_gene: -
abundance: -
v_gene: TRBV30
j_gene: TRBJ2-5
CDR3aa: CAWSIRGATQYF
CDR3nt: TGTGCCTGGAGTATCCGGGGTGCGACCCAGTACTTC

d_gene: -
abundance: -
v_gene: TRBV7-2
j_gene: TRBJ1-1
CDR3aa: CASSLVSVTATEAFF
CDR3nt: TGTGCCAGCAGCTTAGTGTCGGTAACTGCCACTGAAGCTTTCTTT

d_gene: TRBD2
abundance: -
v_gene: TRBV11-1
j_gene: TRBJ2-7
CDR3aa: CASSLSGGRANEQYF
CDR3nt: TGTGCCAGCAGCTTATCCGGCGGGAGAGCTAACGAGCAGTACTTC

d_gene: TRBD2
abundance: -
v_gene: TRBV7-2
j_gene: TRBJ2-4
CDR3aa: CASSLAAGVTKNIQYF
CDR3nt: TGTGCCAGCAGCTTAGCAGCGGGAGTAACCAAAAACATTCAGTACTTC

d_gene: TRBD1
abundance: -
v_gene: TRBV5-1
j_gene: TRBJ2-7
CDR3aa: CASSLARGRFYEQYF
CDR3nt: TGCGCCAGCAGCTTGGCAAGGGGGCGCTTCTACGAGCAGTACTTC

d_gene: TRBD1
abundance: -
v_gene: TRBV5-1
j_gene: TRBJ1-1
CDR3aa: CASSAGQGLTEAFF
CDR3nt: TGCGCCAGCAGCGCGGGACAGGGATTAACTGAAGCTTTCTTT

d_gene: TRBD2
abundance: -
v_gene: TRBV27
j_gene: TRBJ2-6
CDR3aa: CASRYNGLAQDSGANVLTF
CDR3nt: TGTGCCAGCAGGTATAACGGACTAGCTCAAGATTCTGGGGCCAACGTCCTGACTTTC

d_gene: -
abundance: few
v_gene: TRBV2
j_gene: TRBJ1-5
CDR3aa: CASSEVRVNQPQHF
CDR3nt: TGTGCCAGCAGTGAGGTCAGGGTCAATCAGCCCCAGCATTTT

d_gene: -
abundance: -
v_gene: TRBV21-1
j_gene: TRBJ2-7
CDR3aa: CASSKGNYEQYF
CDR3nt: TGTGCCAGCAGCAAGGGCAACTACGAGCAGTACTTC

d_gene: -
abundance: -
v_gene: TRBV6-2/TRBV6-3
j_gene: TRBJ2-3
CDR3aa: CASSYPRERNTDTQYF
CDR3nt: TGTGCCAGCAGTTACCCCAGGGAACGGAACACAGATACGCAGTATTTT

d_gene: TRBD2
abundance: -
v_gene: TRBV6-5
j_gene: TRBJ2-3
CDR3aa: CASSYRRGRFTDTQYF
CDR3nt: TGTGCCAGCAGTTACCGCCGCGGGAGATTCACAGATACGCAGTATTTT

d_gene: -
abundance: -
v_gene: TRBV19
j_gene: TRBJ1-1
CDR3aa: CASRSGANTNTEAFF
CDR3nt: TGTGCCAGTAGGTCTGGGGCCAACACTAACACTGAAGCTTTCTTT

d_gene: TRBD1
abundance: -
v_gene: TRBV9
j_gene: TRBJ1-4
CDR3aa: CASSAEGATTNEKLFF
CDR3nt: TGTGCCAGCAGCGCCGAGGGGGCAACAACTAATGAAAAACTGTTTTTT

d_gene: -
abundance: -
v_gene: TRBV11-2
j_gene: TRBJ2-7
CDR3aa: CASSSPGQDYEQYF
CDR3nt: TGTGCCAGCAGCTCACCGGGACAAGACTACGAGCAGTACTTC

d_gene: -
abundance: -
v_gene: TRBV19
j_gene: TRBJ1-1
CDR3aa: CASSITGRAFF
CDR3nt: TGTGCCAGTAGTATTACAGGGAGAGCTTTCTTT

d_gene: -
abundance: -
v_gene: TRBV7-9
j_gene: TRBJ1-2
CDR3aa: CASSPFDSHGYTF
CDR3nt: TGTGCCAGCAGCCCCTTTGACAGTCACGGCTACACCTTC

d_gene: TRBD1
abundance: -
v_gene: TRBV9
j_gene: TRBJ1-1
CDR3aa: CASSARQGNTEAFF
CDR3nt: TGTGCCAGCAGCGCAAGACAGGGAAACACTGAAGCTTTCTTT

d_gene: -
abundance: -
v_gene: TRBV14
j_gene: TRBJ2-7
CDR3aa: CASSQVTRAREQYF
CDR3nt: TGTGCCAGCAGCCAAGTAACCAGGGCGCGGGAGCAGTACTTC

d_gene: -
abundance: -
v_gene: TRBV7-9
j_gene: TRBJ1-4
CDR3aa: CASLRGSGNEKLFF
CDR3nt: TGTGCCAGCCTCAGAGGATCCGGTAATGAAAAACTGTTTTTT

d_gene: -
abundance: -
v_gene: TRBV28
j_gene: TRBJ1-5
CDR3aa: CASSSPSGANQPQHF
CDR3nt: TGTGCCAGCAGTTCTCCGAGCGGGGCCAATCAGCCCCAGCATTTT

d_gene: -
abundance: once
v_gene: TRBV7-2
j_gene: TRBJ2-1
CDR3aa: CASSKEGLRYEQFF
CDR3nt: TGTGCCAGCAGCAAAGAGGGCCTTAGGTATGAGCAGTTCTTC

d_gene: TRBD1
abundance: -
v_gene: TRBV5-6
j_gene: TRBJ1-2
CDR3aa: CASSSLGLQGNYGYTF
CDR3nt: TGTGCCAGCAGCTCCCTGGGTTTACAGGGGAACTATGGCTACACCTTC

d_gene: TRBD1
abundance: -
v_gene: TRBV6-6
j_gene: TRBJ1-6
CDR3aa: CASSYQTGSPLHF
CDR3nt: TGTGCCAGCAGTTACCAGACAGGGTCACCCCTCCACTTT

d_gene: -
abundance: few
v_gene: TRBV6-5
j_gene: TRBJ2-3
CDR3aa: CASWYRSPTDTQYF
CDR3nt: TGTGCCAGCTGGTACAGGTCCCCCACAGATACGCAGTATTTT

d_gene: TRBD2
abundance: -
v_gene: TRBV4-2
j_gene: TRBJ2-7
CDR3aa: CASSLLAGGEYEQYF
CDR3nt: TGTGCCAGCAGCTTACTAGCGGGAGGAGAGTACGAGCAGTACTTC

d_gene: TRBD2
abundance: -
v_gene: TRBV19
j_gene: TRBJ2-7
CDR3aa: CASTGTSGSSYEQYF
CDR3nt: TGTGCCAGTACCGGGACTAGCGGCAGCTCCTACGAGCAGTACTTC

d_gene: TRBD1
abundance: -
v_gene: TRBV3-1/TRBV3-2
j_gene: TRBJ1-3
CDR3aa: CASSQTGGAGNTIYF
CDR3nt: TGTGCCAGCAGCCAAACAGGGGGCGCCGGAAACACCATATATTTT

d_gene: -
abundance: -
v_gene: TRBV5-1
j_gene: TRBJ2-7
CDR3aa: CASSLGLAKGLSYEQYF
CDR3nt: TGCGCCAGCAGCTTGGGTCTAGCGAAAGGCCTTTCCTACGAGCAGTACTTC

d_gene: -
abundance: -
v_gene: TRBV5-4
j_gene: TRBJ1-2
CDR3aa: CAYRAPNYGYTF
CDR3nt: TGTGCCTACAGGGCTCCTAACTATGGCTACACCTTC

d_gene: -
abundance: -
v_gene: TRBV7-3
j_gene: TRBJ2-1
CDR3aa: CASSLMANEQFF
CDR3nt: TGTGCCAGCAGCTTAATGGCCAATGAGCAGTTCTTC

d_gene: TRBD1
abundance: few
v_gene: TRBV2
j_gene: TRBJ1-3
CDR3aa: CASSGGQGYSGNTIYF
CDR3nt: TGTGCCAGCAGTGGGGGACAGGGTTACTCTGGAAACACCATATATTTT

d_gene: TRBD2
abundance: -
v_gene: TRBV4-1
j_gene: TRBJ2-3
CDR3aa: CASSPGSGLAGVHTDTQYF
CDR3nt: TGCGCCAGCAGCCCCGGGTCGGGTCTAGCGGGAGTCCACACAGATACGCAGTATTTT

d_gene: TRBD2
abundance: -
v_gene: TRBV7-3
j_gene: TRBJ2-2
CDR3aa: CASSLQASGRAFGGELFF
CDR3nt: TGTGCCAGCAGCCTACAGGCTAGCGGGAGGGCCTTCGGCGGGGAGCTGTTTTTT

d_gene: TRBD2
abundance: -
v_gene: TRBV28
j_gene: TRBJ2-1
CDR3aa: CASRPFPGLGYNEQFF
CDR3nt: TGTGCCAGCAGACCATTTCCGGGACTAGGGTACAATGAGCAGTTCTTC

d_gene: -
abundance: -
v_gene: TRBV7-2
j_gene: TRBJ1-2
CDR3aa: CASSFQGGEGYTF
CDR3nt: TGTGCCAGCAGCTTTCAGGGCGGAGAGGGCTACACCTTC

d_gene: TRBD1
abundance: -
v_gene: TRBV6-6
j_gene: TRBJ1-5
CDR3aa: CASTGTAFSNQPQHF
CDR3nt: TGTGCCAGCACCGGGACAGCCTTTAGCAATCAGCCCCAGCATTTT

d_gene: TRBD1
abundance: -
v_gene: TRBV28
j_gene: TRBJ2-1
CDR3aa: CASSRDRGLAFF
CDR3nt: TGTGCCAGCAGCCGGGACAGGGGGCTTGCGTTCTTC

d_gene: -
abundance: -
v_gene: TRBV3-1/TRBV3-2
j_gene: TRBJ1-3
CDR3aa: CASSLRGGPNTIYF
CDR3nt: TGTGCCAGCAGCCTCCGCGGGGGCCCAAACACCATATATTTT

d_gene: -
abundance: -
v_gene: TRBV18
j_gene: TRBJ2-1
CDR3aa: CASSRTPRDNEQFF
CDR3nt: TGTGCCAGCTCACGAACCCCCCGGGACAATGAGCAGTTCTTC

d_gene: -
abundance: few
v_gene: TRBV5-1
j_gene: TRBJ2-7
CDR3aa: CASSLARSLSEQYF
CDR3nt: TGCGCCAGCAGCTTGGCTCGCTCCCTAAGCGAGCAGTACTTC

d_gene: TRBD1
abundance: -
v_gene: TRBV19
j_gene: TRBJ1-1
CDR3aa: CASSRDREEYWNTEAFF
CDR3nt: TGTGCCAGTAGTAGAGACAGGGAGGAATATTGGAACACTGAAGCTTTCTTT

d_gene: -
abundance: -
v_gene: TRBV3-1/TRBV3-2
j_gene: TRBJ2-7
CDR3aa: CASSREDSYEQYF
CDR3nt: TGTGCCAGCAGCCGAGAGGACTCTTACGAGCAGTACTTC

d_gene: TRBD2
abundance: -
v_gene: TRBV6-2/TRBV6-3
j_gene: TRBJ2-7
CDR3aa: CASSPGLAASYEQYF
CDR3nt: TGTGCCAGCAGTCCGGGACTAGCGGCATCCTACGAGCAGTACTTC

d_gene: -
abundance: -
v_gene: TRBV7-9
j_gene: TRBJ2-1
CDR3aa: CASSLVTRGQFF
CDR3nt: TGTGCCAGCAGCTTAGTAACCCGGGGGCAGTTCTTC

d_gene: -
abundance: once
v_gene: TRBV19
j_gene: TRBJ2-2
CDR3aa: CASRGGTGNTGELFF
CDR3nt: TGTGCCAGTAGGGGAGGGACAGGGAACACCGGGGAGCTGTTTTTT

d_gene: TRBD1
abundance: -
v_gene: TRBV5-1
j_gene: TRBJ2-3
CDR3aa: CASSFEQGHVDTQYF
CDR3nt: TGCGCCAGCAGCTTCGAACAGGGGCATGTCGATACGCAGTATTTT

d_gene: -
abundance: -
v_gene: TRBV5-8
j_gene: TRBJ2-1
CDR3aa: CASSWDLSSYNEQFF
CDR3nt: TGTGCCAGCAGCTGGGACTTGAGCTCCTACAATGAGCAGTTCTTC

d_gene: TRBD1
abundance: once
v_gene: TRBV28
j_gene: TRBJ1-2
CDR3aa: CASSSGQGIYGYTF
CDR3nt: TGTGCCAGCAGTAGCGGACAGGGGATTTATGGCTACACCTTC

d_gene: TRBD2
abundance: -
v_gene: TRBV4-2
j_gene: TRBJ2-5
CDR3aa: CASSQDHGTSRETQYF
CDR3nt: TGTGCCAGCAGCCAAGATCATGGGACTAGTCGTGAGACCCAGTACTTC

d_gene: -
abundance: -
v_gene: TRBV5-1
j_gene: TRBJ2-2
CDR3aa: CASSPLPGGTGELFF
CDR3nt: TGCGCCAGCAGCCCACTGCCCGGGGGCACCGGGGAGCTGTTTTTT

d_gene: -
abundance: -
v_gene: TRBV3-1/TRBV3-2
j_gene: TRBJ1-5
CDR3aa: CASSPSRDQPQHF
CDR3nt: TGTGCCAGCAGCCCTTCGCGAGATCAGCCCCAGCATTTT